This T cell receptor beta chain was recorded in a study of T-cell memory formation after mild COVID-19. Study background: TCR clusters were largely donor specific.

TCRdb reanalysed the 5' RACE reads using MiXCR and keeps one entry per CDR3 protein. The sample consists of hundreds of thousands of distinct CDR3 sequences, 15% to 20% of them appearing once. Study outcomes and limitations: CD4/CD8 balance characterized clones contracting day 15 to 85, and CD4+ skew characterized later expanders.

A word on this clonotype: Its antigen is unidentified. The conserved phenylalanine or tryptophan is not found at the CDR3 terminus, so this likely reflects a read error. The DNA is left out, because the CDR3 cannot be placed on it with certainty; the CDR3 is given as TCRdb lists it.

The CDR3 is 8 residues long, counting both termini. CDR1 and CDR2 from the germline V gene are SQVTM and ANQGSEA. V gene TRBV29-1 combines with J gene TRBJ1-6; the table gives TRBD1 as D, unverified against the DNA. This receptor was taken from a man between 18 and 35 years old who had mild COVID-19 (a few samples of this study predate the infection). Cell type and time point are not known. Material: PBMCs or a T cell subset sorted from them (not recorded which). This CDR3 reads CSVPIGGR.